Below, one T cell receptor beta chain is given with its context. This record comes from a study of OX40 agonist ivuxolimab in advanced cancers. Looking at the study overall: Dosing consisted of intravenous ivuxolimab at 0.01 to 10 mg/kg every 2 weeks.

The germline CDR1 and CDR2 sequences are PRHDT and FYEKMQ (reference sequence). The ends lost 5 bases at V and 5 bases at J; junction bases unmatched: 11. CDR3 length: 15 residues. Data came from immunoSEQ multiplex PCR; TCRdb stores just in-frame clones and leaves some out. Here the sample spans approximately 44,000 clones, approximately 89% being singletons. The sample in question was CD4+ or CD8+ T cells sorted from blood, obtained in a trial of the OX40 agonist ivuxolimab. The clonotype originates from an adult with an advanced solid tumor such as melanoma, head and neck, liver or kidney cancer. V gene TRBV13 combines with J gene TRBJ1-2; 7 bases are shared with TRBD1. This CDR3 is CASSLPGTELYGYTF. The CDR3 DNA reads as TGTGCCAGCAGCCTCCCTGGGACAGAACTTTATGGCTACACCTTC.